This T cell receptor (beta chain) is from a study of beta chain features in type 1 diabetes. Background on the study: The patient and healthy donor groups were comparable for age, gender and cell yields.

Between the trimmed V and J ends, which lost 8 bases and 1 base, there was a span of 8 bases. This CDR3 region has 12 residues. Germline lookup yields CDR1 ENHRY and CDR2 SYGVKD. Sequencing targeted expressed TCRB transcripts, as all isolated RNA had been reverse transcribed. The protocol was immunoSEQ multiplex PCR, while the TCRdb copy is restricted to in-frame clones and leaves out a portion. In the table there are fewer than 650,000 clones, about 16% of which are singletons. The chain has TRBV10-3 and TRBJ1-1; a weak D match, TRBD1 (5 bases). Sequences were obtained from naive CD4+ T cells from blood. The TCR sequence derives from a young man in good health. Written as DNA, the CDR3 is TGTGCCATCGGACATGAGAACACTGAAGCTTTCTTT. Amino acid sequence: CAIGHENTEAFF.